This TCR beta chain was sequenced during a study of blood T cells in healthy people across ages. For the second PCR, which ran for roughly 6 to 11 cycles, a sample-barcoded 5' primer and a J-beta primer mix were used. Using its own MiXCR run on the 5' RACE reads, TCRdb lists one record per CDR3 protein. The sample records some 730,000 distinct CDR3 sequences, about a fifth being singletons. This CDR3 comprises 13 residues. Per the germline V gene, CDR1 is MDHEN and CDR2 is SYDVKM. Trimming removed 0 bases at V and 9 bases at J, with 9 bases between. The sequence derives from a man between 65 and 85 years old in good health. The sample consisted of blood. The chain employs TRBV28 and TRBJ2-1; D uncertain. The CDR3 loop is CASSLWGSGEQFF. For the CDR3, the DNA is TGTGCCAGCAGTTTATGGGGGTCCGGTGAGCAGTTCTTC.